This TCR beta chain was observed in a study of T cells in Graves' hyperthyroidism and ophthalmopathy. With respect to this clonotype: The antigen is undetermined.

Study-wide points: With a median lead of about 6.9 months before onset, the model predicted ophthalmopathy.

CDR1 and CDR2 (germline): SEHNR, FQNEAQ (reference sequence). V was shortened by 5 bases and J by 7 bases, with 21 bases between the two germline ends. The CDR3 loop spans 16 amino acids. Graves' hyperthyroidism is called stable when ophthalmopathy does not progress within 18 months. Newly diagnosed patients aged 18 to 65 had hyperthyroidism of under 2 months' duration. Exclusion criteria comprised uncontrolled infection, other autoimmune disease, pregnancy or lactation. The TCR beta CDR3 regions underwent amplification using RNA transcripts as the source. Carried out on the TCR CDR3, a first-round RT-PCR used the HTBI primer set. TCRdb fed the multiplex PCR reads into MiXCR, producing one record per CDR3 protein. The table includes approximately 640,000 distinct CDR3 sequences, 15% to 20% detected once.

Specimen: blood. The rearrangement links TRBV7-9 to TRBJ1-5, with D possibly TRBD1 on 6 matching bases. The receptor's source is a woman younger than 45 with Graves' hyperthyroidism. For the CDR3, the DNA is TGTGCCAGCAGCGCAGGGGCCCGGGTAGGTTACCAGCCCCAGCATTTT. It translates to CASSAGARVGYQPQHF.